The clone carrying this T cell receptor beta chain appeared a few times. Its specificity is unknown. TCR cDNA molecules were tagged individually, and each one carried a unique molecular identifier. TCRdb reprocessed the 5' RACE reads via MiXCR and lists one record per CDR3 protein. This table holds fewer than 20,000 distinct CDR3 sequences, about 20% found once. The sample comes from a study of spatial heterogeneity in lung cancer. Study results and limitations: Ubiquitous expanded tumor TCRs appeared in blood more at resection than follow-up.

Trimming shortened V by 4 bases and J by 8 bases, and 11 bases separated the two germline ends. The V gene's germline CDR1 is DFQATT and CDR2 SNEGSKA (reference sequence). CDR3 length: 11 residues. Time point specified: sample taken at primary tumor resection. Extraction of whole RNA from tumor, nontumor lung or frozen PBMC preceded unsorted sequencing. Sample: PBMCs, taken at surgery. V gene TRBV20-1 combines with J gene TRBJ1-2; maybe TRBD1 (5 bases). This sequence was found in a male donor with early-stage non-small cell lung cancer. CDR3 residues: CSANPRGGYTF. As DNA, the CDR3 is TGCAGTGCTAACCCGCGGGGCGGCTACACCTTC.